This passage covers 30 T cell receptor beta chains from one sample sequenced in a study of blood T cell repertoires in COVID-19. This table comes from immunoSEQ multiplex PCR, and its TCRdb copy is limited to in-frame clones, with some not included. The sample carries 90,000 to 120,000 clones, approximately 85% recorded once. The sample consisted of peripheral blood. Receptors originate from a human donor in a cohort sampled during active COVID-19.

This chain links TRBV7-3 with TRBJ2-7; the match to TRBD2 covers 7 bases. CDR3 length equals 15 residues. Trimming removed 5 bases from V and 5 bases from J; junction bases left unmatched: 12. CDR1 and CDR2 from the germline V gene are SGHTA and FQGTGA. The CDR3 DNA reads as TGTGCCAGCAGCCCCCTGGGCGGGAGTGGCAACGAGCAGTACTTC. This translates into CASSPLGGSGNEQYF. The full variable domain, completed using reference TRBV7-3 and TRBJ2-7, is GAGVSQTPSNKVTEKGKYVELRCDPISGHTALYWYRQSLGQGPEFLIYFQGTGAADDSGLPNDRFFAVRPEGSVSTLKIQRTERGDSAVYLCASSPLGGSGNEQYFGPGTRLTVT.

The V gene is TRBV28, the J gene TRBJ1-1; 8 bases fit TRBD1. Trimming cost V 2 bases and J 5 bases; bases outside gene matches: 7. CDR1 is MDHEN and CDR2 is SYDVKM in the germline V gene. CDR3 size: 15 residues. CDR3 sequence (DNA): TGTGCCAGCAGTTTACAACAGGGGGTTGGTACTGAAGCTTTCTTT. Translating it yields CASSLQQGVGTEAFF.

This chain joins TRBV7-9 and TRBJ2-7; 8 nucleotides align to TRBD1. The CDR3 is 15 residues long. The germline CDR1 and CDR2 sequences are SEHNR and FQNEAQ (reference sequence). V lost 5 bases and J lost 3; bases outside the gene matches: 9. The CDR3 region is CASSPTGQGYYEQYF. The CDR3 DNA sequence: TGTGCCAGCAGCCCGACCGGACAGGGTTACTACGAGCAGTACTTC.

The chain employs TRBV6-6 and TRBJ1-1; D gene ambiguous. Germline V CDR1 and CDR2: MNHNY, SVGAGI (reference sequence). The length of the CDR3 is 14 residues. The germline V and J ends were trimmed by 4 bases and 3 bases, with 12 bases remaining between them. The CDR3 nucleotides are TGTGCCAGCAGTTCCCGTCAAATAGACACTGAAGCTTTCTTT. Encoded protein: CASSSRQIDTEAFF.

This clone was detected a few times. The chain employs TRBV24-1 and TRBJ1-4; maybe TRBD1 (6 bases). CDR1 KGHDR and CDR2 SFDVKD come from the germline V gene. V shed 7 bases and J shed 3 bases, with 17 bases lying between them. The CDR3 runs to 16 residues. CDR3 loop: CATSPGGGSANEKLFF. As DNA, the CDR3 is TGTGCCACCAGCCCGGGGGGGGGCTCAGCTAATGAAAAACTGTTTTTT.

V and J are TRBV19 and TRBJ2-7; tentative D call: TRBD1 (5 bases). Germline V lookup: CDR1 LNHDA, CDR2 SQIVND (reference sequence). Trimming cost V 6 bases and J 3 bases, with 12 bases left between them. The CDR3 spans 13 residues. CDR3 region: CASRPTENYEQYF. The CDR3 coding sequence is TGTGCCAGTAGACCGACAGAAAACTACGAGCAGTACTTC.

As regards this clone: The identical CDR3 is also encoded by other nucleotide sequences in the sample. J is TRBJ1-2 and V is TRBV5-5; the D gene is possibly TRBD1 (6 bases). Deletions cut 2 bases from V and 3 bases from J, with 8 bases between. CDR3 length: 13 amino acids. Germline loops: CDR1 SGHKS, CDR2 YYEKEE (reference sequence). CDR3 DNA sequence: TGTGCCAGCAGCTTACAGGGCGACTATGGCTACACCTTC. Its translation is CASSLQGDYGYTF.

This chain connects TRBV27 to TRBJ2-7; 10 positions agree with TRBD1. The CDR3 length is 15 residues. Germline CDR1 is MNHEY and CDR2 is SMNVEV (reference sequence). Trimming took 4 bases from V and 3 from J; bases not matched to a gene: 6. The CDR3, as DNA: TGTGCCAGCAGTTCCCCGGGACAGGGGAGCTACGAGCAGTACTTC. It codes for CASSSPGQGSYEQYF.

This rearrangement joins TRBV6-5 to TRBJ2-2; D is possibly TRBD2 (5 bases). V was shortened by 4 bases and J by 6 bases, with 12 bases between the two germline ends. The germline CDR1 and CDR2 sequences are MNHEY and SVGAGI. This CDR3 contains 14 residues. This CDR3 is CASSWTEAPGELFF. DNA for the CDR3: TGTGCCAGCAGTTGGACGGAGGCTCCCGGGGAGCTGTTTTTT.

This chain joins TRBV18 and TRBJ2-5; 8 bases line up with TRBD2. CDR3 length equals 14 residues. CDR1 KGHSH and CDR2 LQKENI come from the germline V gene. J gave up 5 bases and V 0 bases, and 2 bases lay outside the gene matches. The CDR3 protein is CASSPPPGGETQYF. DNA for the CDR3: TGTGCCAGCTCACCACCCCCGGGGGGGGAGACCCAGTACTTC.

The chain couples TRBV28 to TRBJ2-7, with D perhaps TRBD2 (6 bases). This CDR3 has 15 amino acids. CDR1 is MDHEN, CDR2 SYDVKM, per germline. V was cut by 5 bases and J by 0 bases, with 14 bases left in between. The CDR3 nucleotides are TGTGCCAGCAGTACCGGGACTGCAAGCTCCTACGAGCAGTACTTC. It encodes CASSTGTASSYEQYF.

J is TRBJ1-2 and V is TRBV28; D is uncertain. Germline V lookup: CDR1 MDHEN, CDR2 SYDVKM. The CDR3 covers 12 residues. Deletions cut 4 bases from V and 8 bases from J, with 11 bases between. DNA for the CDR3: TGTGCCAGCAGTTCCCAGATTGGCGGCTACACCTTC. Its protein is CASSSQIGGYTF.

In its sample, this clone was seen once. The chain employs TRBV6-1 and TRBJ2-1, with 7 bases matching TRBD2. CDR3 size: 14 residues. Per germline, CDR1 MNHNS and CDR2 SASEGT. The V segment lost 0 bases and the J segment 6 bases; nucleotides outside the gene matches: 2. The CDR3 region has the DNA TGTGCCAGCAGTGAAGCGGGGGGGTCCAATGAGCAGTTCTTC. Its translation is CASSEAGGSNEQFF.

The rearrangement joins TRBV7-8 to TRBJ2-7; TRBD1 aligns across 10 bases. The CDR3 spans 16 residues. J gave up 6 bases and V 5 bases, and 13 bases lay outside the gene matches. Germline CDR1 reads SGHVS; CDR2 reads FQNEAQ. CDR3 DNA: TGTGCCAGCAGCGCCCTGCCGGGACAGGGGATGTCCGAGCAGTACTTC. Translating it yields CASSALPGQGMSEQYF.

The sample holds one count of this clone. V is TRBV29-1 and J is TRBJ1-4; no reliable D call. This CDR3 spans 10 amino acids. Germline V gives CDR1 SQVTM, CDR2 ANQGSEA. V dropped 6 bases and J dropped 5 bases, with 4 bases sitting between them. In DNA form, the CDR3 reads TGCAGCGTCCTCAATGAAAAACTGTTTTTT. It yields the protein CSVLNEKLFF.

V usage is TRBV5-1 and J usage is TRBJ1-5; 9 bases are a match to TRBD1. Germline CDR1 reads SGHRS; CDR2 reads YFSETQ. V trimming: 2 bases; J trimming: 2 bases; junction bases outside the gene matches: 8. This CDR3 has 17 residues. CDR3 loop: CASSFGRTGVGNQPQHF. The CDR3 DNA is TGCGCCAGCAGCTTCGGCCGGACAGGGGTCGGCAATCAGCCCCAGCATTTT.

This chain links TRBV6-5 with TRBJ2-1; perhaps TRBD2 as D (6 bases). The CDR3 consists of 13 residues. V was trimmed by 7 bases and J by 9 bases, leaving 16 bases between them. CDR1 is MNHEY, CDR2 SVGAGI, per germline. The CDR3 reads CASNPTSYSEQFF. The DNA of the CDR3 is TGTGCCAGCAACCCAACTAGCTACTCTGAGCAGTTCTTC.

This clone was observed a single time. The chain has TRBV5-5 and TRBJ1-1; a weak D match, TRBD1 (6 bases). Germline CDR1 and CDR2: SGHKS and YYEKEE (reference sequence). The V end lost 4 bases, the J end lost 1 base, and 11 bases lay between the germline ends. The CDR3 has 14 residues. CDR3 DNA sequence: TGTGCCAGCAGCCTGGACAGCCCGAACACTGAAGCTTTCTTT. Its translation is CASSLDSPNTEAFF.

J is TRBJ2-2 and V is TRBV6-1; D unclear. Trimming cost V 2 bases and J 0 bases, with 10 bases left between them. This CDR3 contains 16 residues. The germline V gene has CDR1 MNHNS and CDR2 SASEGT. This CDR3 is CASSELRRSNTGELFF. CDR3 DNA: TGTGCCAGCAGTGAATTACGCAGATCGAACACCGGGGAGCTGTTTTTT.

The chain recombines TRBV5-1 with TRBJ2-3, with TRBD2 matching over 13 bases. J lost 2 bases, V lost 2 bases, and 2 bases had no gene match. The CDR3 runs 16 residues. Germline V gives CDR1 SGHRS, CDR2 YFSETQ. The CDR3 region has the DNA TGCGCCAGCAGCTTAGGACTAGCGGGAGTCACAGATACGCAGTATTTT. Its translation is CASSLGLAGVTDTQYF.

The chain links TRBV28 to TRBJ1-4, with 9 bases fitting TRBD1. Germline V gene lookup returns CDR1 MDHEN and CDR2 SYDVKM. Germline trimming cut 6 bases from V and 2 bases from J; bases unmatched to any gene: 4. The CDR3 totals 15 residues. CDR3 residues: CASRRQGGTNEKLFF. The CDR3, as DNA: TGTGCCAGCAGAAGACAGGGGGGGACTAATGAAAAACTGTTTTTT.

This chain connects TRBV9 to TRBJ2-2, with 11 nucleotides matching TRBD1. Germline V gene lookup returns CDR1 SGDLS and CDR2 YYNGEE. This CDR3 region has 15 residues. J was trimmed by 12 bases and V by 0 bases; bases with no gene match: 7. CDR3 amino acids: CASSVGTGGQGKLFF. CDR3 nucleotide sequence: TGTGCCAGCAGCGTAGGGACAGGGGGCCAAGGAAAGCTGTTTTTT.

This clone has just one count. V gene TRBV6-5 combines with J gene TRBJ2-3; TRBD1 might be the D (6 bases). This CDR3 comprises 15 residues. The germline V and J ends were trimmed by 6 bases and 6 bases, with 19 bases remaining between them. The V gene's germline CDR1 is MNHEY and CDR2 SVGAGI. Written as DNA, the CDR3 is TGTGCCAGCAGCCCCGCCTGGGGGCCGCCGGATACGCAGTATTTT. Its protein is CASSPAWGPPDTQYF.

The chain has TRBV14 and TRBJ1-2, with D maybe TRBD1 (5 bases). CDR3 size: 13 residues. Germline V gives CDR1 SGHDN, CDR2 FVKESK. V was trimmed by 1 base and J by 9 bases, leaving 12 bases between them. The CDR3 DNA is TGTGCCAGCAGCCAAGTGGTCAGGGATCGCTACACCTTC. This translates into CASSQVVRDRYTF.

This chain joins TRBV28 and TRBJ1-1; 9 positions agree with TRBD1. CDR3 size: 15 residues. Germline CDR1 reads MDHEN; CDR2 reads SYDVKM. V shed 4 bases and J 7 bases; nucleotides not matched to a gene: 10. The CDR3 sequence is CASSSLGQGSVEAFF. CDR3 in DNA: TGTGCCAGCAGTTCCTTGGGACAGGGAAGCGTTGAAGCTTTCTTT. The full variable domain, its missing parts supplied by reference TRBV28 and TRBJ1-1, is DVKVTQSSRYLVKRTGEKVFLECVQDMDHENMFWYRQDPGLGLRLIYFSYDVKMKEKGDIPEGYSVSREKKERFSLILESASTNQTSMYLCASSSLGQGSVEAFFGQGTRLTVV.

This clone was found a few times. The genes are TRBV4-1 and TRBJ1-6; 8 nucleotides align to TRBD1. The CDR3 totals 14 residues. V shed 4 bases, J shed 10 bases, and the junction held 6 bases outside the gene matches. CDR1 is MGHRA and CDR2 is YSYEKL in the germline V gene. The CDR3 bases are TGCGCCAGCAGCCGCGACAGGGGTTGGTCACCCCTCCACTTT. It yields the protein CASSRDRGWSPLHF.

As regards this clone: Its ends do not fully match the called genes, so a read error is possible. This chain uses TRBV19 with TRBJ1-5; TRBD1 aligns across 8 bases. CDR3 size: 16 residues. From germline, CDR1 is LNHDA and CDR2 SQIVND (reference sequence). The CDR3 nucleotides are TGTGCCAGTACTATAACGTCCCAGGGGGCATCCCAGCCCCAGCATTTT. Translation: CASTITSQGASQPQHF.

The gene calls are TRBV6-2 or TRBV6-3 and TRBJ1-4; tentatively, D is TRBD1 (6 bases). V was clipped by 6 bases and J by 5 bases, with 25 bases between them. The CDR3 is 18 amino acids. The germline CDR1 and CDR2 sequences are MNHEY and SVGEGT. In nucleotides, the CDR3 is TGTGCCAGCAGCCCACCCCTTGGGGGCGCGGGGGCAAATGAAAAACTGTTTTTT. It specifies CASSPPLGGAGANEKLFF.

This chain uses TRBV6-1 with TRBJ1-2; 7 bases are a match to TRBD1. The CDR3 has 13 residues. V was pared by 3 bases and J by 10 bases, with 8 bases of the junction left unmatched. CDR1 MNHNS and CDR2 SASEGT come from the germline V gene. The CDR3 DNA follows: TGTGCCAGCAGTGAGACTCCGGGACAGCCCTACACCTTC. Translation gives CASSETPGQPYTF.

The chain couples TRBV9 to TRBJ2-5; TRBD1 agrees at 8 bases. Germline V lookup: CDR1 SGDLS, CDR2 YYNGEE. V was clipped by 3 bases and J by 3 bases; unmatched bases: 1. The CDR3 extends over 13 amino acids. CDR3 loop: CASSADREETQYF. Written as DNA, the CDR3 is TGTGCCAGCAGCGCGGACAGGGAAGAGACCCAGTACTTC. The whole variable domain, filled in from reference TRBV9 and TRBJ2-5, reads DSGVTQTPKHLITATGQRVTLRCSPRSGDLSVYWYQQSLDQGLQFLIQYYNGEERAKGNILERFSAQQFPDLHSELNLSSLELGDSALYFCASSADREETQYFGPGTRLLVL.